Listed below are T cell receptor beta chains from one sample, sequenced in a study of cytomegalovirus exposure and HLA in healthy donors. Libraries were prepared by immunoSEQ multiplex PCR; TCRdb keeps only in-frame clonotypes and omits some of them. The sample includes 120,000 or so clones, 75% to 85% of them seen just once. Material: PBMCs. These receptors originate from a man aged 40-49 years in good health and CMV-seronegative. Both conserved end residues are part of each CDR3. A D gene is named only where the DNA matches it firmly. Size is omitted from some rows. Given values are once, few, many or a class for expanded clones.

v_call	d_call	clone_size	j_call	cdr3_nt	cdr3_aa
TRBV9	.	.	TRBJ1-2	TGTGCCAGCAGCGAGGGGACTGACTATGGCTACACCTTC	CASSEGTDYGYTF
TRBV27	TRBD1	.	TRBJ1-5	TGTGCCAGCAGTCCGTACAGGGGTAGCAATCAGCCCCAGCATTTT	CASSPYRGSNQPQHF
TRBV2	.	.	TRBJ1-1	TGTGCCAGCAGTGAGTCGAGGAACACTGAAGCTTTCTTT	CASSESRNTEAFF
TRBV11-3	.	.	TRBJ1-1	TGTGCCAGCAGCTTAGGCGGGAACACTGAAGCTTTCTTT	CASSLGGNTEAFF
TRBV4-1	TRBD1	.	TRBJ1-2	TGCGCCAGCAGCCCGGACAGGGTAGGCCTCTCGATTTTAGGCTACACCTTC	CASSPDRVGLSILGYTF
TRBV19	.	.	TRBJ1-3	TGTGCCAGTACCCAGGCTGGAAACACCATATATTTT	CASTQAGNTIYF
TRBV21-1	.	.	TRBJ2-7	TGTGCCAGCGGGGGTACCTGGGACTCCCACGAGCAGTACTTC	CASGGTWDSHEQYF
TRBV5-8	TRBD2	once	TRBJ2-1	TGTGCCAGCAGCCCCTCGACTAGCTCGAGCTCCTACAATGAGCAGTTCTTC	CASSPSTSSSSYNEQFF
TRBV18	TRBD2	.	TRBJ2-4	TGTGCCAGCTCACCGCTACTAGCGGGGGGGCCCTTAGCCAAAAACATTCAGTACTTC	CASSPLLAGGPLAKNIQYF
TRBV7-6	.	.	TRBJ1-1	TGTGCCAGCAGCTTAGGACAGGAGAACACTGAAGCTTTCTTT	CASSLGQENTEAFF
TRBV5-1	.	.	TRBJ1-6	TGCGCCAGCAGCTTGGTCGGCGGCAGGGCTGGTAATTCACCCCTCCACTTT	CASSLVGGRAGNSPLHF
TRBV27	.	.	TRBJ1-5	TGTGCCAGCAGTTTGCAGGGTTGGGGTCAGCCCCAGCATTTT	CASSLQGWGQPQHF
TRBV7-6	.	.	TRBJ2-2	TGTGCCAGCAGCCTCGGGCAAGGGGGCACCGGGGAGCTGTTTTTT	CASSLGQGGTGELFF
TRBV27	.	.	TRBJ2-1	TGTGCCAGCAGTTTATGGCGTACGTACGGGATTCTCAATGAGCAGTTCTTC	CASSLWRTYGILNEQFF
TRBV6-6	.	.	TRBJ1-1	TGTGCCAGCGGTCAGGGGCCACGGAGCACTGAAGCTTTCTTT	CASGQGPRSTEAFF
TRBV5-6	.	.	TRBJ1-1	TGTGCCAGCCACTTGATGAACACTGAAGCTTTCTTT	CASHLMNTEAFF
TRBV18	.	.	TRBJ1-6	TGTGCCAGCTCACCTGGAGGACGGGGAGATTCACCCCTCCACTTT	CASSPGGRGDSPLHF
TRBV5-1	.	.	TRBJ2-6	TGCGCCAGCAGCGACGTGTCTGGGGCCAACGGCCTGACTTTC	CASSDVSGANGLTF
TRBV9	TRBD1	.	TRBJ2-1	TGTGCCAGCAGCGTAGACAGGGGAGCGTACAATGAGCAGTTCTTC	CASSVDRGAYNEQFF
TRBV7-6	.	.	TRBJ1-3	TGTGCCAGCAGCTTATTTCGGACAGACCTTGGAAACACCATATATTTT	CASSLFRTDLGNTIYF
TRBV5-4	.	.	TRBJ2-7	TGTGCCAGCAGCTTGACAGGGGGGGACGAGCAGTACTTC	CASSLTGGDEQYF
TRBV12-5	.	.	TRBJ2-3	TGTGCTAGTGGTTTGGGGACTAGCACAGATACGCAGTATTTT	CASGLGTSTDTQYF